These T cell receptor beta chains were read from a single sample in a study of shared T cell receptors in the human thymus. Using immunoSEQ multiplex PCR, the repertoire was profiled, and TCRdb retains in-frame clones only, with some absent. The sample records more than 550,000 clones, roughly 86% being singletons. Another study also made use of these data, one on human thymus T cells.

Sequencing was carried out using thymocytes. The receptors derive from a boy younger than two with a congenital heart defect. Both conserved end residues are part of each CDR3. Fields, in order: V gene, J gene, clone size, D gene, CDR3 DNA, CDR3 protein. The D gene is left open where the match is weak. Size values are once, few and many counts, or a class for expanded clones, and some rows have none.

TRBV14	TRBJ2-1	.	.	TGTGCCAGCAGCCACCTCCTTTACAATGAGCAGTTCTTC	CASSHLLYNEQFF
TRBV15	TRBJ2-3	.	TRBD2	TGTGCCACCAGCAGAGGGGAGCCGACTAGCGGGAGCACAGATACGCAGTATTTT	CATSRGEPTSGSTDTQYF
TRBV19	TRBJ1-1	few	.	TGTGCCAGTAGTATGGTCAGGGAGAACACTGAAGCTTTCTTT	CASSMVRENTEAFF
TRBV9	TRBJ2-3	.	.	TGTGCCAGCAGCGCGAGATATACGCAGTATTTT	CASSARYTQYF
TRBV5-6	TRBJ2-7	few	TRBD1	TGTGCCAGCAGTGGACAGGGAACCTACGAGCAGTACTTC	CASSGQGTYEQYF
TRBV4-1	TRBJ1-2	.	TRBD1	TGCGCCAGCAGCCAAGGGGGGACAGGGGTGAGGTCTGGCTACACCTTC	CASSQGGTGVRSGYTF
TRBV28	TRBJ2-2	.	TRBD1	TGTGCCAGCAGTTTACCCGACAGGGGGGAAACGAACACCGGGGAGCTGTTTTTT	CASSLPDRGETNTGELFF
TRBV7-9	TRBJ2-1	.	.	TGTGCCAGCAGCCTACACAGGAGCTCCTACAATGAGCAGTTCTTC	CASSLHRSSYNEQFF
TRBV4-3	TRBJ2-1	.	TRBD2	TGCGCCAGCAGCCAAGACCGTCTAGCGGTCTACAATGAGCAGTTCTTC	CASSQDRLAVYNEQFF
TRBV14	TRBJ2-7	.	TRBD2	TGTGCCAGCAGCCCGGGACTATCCCACGAGCAGTACTTC	CASSPGLSHEQYF
TRBV7-3	TRBJ2-3	.	TRBD2	TGTGCCAGCAGCTTAACCCCCAGCGGGGGGGCCGTAGATACGCAGTATTTT	CASSLTPSGGAVDTQYF
TRBV12-5	TRBJ2-7	once	.	TGTGCTAGTGGTTTGGTACAAGGTGACACTGACTACGAGCAGTACTTC	CASGLVQGDTDYEQYF
TRBV9	TRBJ1-6	.	TRBD1	TGTGCCAGCAGCGCGGGGACAGGAGTCTTCCATAATTCACCCCTCCACTTT	CASSAGTGVFHNSPLHF
TRBV27	TRBJ2-1	.	TRBD1	TGTGCCAGCAGTTTCGACAGGGAGCACAATGAGCAGTTCTTC	CASSFDREHNEQFF
TRBV7-2	TRBJ2-6	.	.	TGTGCCAGCAGCTTAGCGGGCGCCGGGGCCAACGTCCTGACTTTC	CASSLAGAGANVLTF
TRBV7-9	TRBJ2-2	.	TRBD2	TGTGCCAGCAGCCCGAACGGGACTAGCGGGGGGACGAACACCGGGGAGCTGTTTTTT	CASSPNGTSGGTNTGELFF
TRBV7-9	TRBJ1-4	.	TRBD1	TGTGCCAGCAGCCTAGGACAGGGGCGTGAAAAACTGTTTTTT	CASSLGQGREKLFF
TRBV6-1	TRBJ2-3	.	TRBD1	TGTGCCAGCTCCGACAGGGGCACAGATACGCAGTATTTT	CASSDRGTDTQYF
TRBV5-1	TRBJ1-6	.	.	TGCGCCAGCAGCTTGGGGGCAGGCGCAATCTCACCCCTCCACTTT	CASSLGAGAISPLHF
TRBV4-1	TRBJ2-3	once	TRBD2	TGCGCCAGCAGCCAAGATCCCACCCACTCGGGGGGGCTGGATACGCAGTATTTT	CASSQDPTHSGGLDTQYF
TRBV28	TRBJ1-1	.	.	TGTGCCAGCAGTTCTCAGACAGGCGACTTAATGAACACTGAAGCTTTCTTT	CASSSQTGDLMNTEAFF
TRBV5-1	TRBJ1-6	.	TRBD1	TGCGCCAGCAGCAACGGGACAGATTCACCCCTCCACTTT	CASSNGTDSPLHF
TRBV19	TRBJ1-2	.	.	TGTGCCAGTAGTATGGTCAGGGGACGACGCTATGGCTACACCTTC	CASSMVRGRRYGYTF
TRBV28	TRBJ1-2	.	.	TGTGCCAGCAGTCCAATCCTCAGACAGCCGGAGGGCTATGGCTACACCTTC	CASSPILRQPEGYGYTF
TRBV9	TRBJ1-5	.	.	TGTGCCAGCAGCGTAGGACAGACCAATCAGCCCCAGCATTTT	CASSVGQTNQPQHF
TRBV4-3	TRBJ2-5	.	.	TGCGCCAGCAGCCAAGTCACAGAAGAGACCCAGTACTTC	CASSQVTEETQYF
TRBV6-1	TRBJ2-2	.	.	TGTGCCAGTAAACGTCAGGGGATCACCGGGGAGCTGTTTTTT	CASKRQGITGELFF
TRBV27	TRBJ2-7	once	TRBD2	TGTGCCAGCAGCCACACTAGCGGAGAATACGAGCAGTACTTC	CASSHTSGEYEQYF
TRBV18	TRBJ2-5	few	.	TGTGCCAGCTCACCACTCCAGCAAGAGACCCAGTACTTC	CASSPLQQETQYF
TRBV27	TRBJ2-1	.	.	TGTGCCAGCTGCAGTAAGAGCAGTGGAGTTCAGTTCTTC	CASCSKSSGVQFF
TRBV5-1	TRBJ2-1	.	.	TGCGCCAGCAGCTCCCTCGAGGGTGGCTCCTACAATGAGCAGTTCTTC	CASSSLEGGSYNEQFF
TRBV2	TRBJ1-3	.	.	TGTGCCAGCAGTGAAAGGGGATTCGATGGAAACACCATATATTTT	CASSERGFDGNTIYF
TRBV6-1	TRBJ2-7	.	TRBD1	TGTGCCAGCACCGACAGGGCGTACGAGCAGTACTTC	CASTDRAYEQYF
TRBV4-2	TRBJ1-5	.	TRBD1	TGTGCCAGCAGCCAAGATTTAGGTGGGACAGGGTATCAGCCCCAGCATTTT	CASSQDLGGTGYQPQHF
TRBV5-1	TRBJ2-4	.	.	TGCGCCAGCAGGCGGGACAGACTAGCCAAAAACATTCAGTACTTC	CASRRDRLAKNIQYF
TRBV19	TRBJ2-1	.	TRBD2	TGTGCCAGTAGTAACCTTGGGAGGGTCCCCCACAATGAGCAGTTCTTC	CASSNLGRVPHNEQFF
TRBV29-1	TRBJ2-1	.	.	TGCAGCGTAACAGTGGGGGCACTAGCGCCGATGAATGAGCAGTTCTTC	CSVTVGALAPMNEQFF
TRBV4-3	TRBJ1-3	.	TRBD1	TGCGCCAGCAGCCAAGAAGGGGGCCCCTCTGGAAACACCATATATTTT	CASSQEGGPSGNTIYF
TRBV4-3	TRBJ2-7	.	.	TGCGCCAGCAGCCAAGATTGGAGAACAGGTATCCAATACGAGCAGTACTTC	CASSQDWRTGIQYEQYF
TRBV6-6	TRBJ2-1	once	TRBD2	TGTGCCAGCAGATGGGGACTAGCGGGAGACGGTAATGAGCAGTTCTTC	CASRWGLAGDGNEQFF
TRBV7-2	TRBJ2-7	.	TRBD1	TGTGCCAGCAGCGTCGACAGGGTCGAGCAGTACTTC	CASSVDRVEQYF
TRBV5-4	TRBJ1-1	.	TRBD1	TGTGCCAGCAGCTTGCCCCTGACAGGGGTAGGGATGAACACTGAAGCTTTCTTT	CASSLPLTGVGMNTEAFF
TRBV5-1	TRBJ2-2	.	.	TGCGCCAGCAGCTTGGTCAGTCTGAACACCGGGGAGCTGTTTTTT	CASSLVSLNTGELFF
TRBV15	TRBJ1-1	few	.	TGTGCCACCAGCAGTCTACGGTATAACACTGAAGCTTTCTTT	CATSSLRYNTEAFF
TRBV14	TRBJ2-7	.	TRBD2	TGTGCCAGCAGCCAAGATCGGGGACTAGCGGAGTCGTACGAGCAGTACTTC	CASSQDRGLAESYEQYF
TRBV19	TRBJ1-6	.	.	TGTGCCAGTAGTCCAAGACAGAATTCCCCCCTCCACTTT	CASSPRQNSPLHF
TRBV30	TRBJ2-7	.	.	TGTGCCTGGACGGCCAGTAGGGGACTCTACGAGCAGTACTTC	CAWTASRGLYEQYF
TRBV7-2	TRBJ2-7	.	TRBD2	TGTGCCAGCAGCTGGAGACTAGCGGTAAGCTACGAGCAGTACTTC	CASSWRLAVSYEQYF
TRBV10-3	TRBJ2-2	once	TRBD2	TGTGCCATCAGGGGGACTAGCGGGGTGAACACCGGGGAGCTGTTTTTT	CAIRGTSGVNTGELFF
TRBV15	TRBJ2-5	.	TRBD2	TGTGCCACCAGCAGAGGGGACTACGCTCACTTC	CATSRGDYAHF
TRBV9	TRBJ2-7	.	.	TGTGCCAGCAGCCCCCAGCCCGGGGGCTCCTACGAGCAGTACTTC	CASSPQPGGSYEQYF
TRBV27	TRBJ1-2	.	.	TGTGCCAGCAGTCCGGATTTTGCGAGGGGGTATGGCTACACCTTC	CASSPDFARGYGYTF
TRBV4-3	TRBJ2-3	.	TRBD2	TGCGCCAGCAGCCAGGGCACGACTAGCGGGGGGAGCACAGATACGCAGTATTTT	CASSQGTTSGGSTDTQYF
TRBV28	TRBJ1-5	.	.	TGTGCCAGCAGTTCGCCATCGACGGACTATAGCAATCAGCCCCAGCATTTT	CASSSPSTDYSNQPQHF